The 15 T cell receptor beta chains listed next were all sequenced from one sample in a study of tumor-infiltrating lymphocytes in primary liver carcinoma. RNA and DNA were co-extracted from around 18-30 mg of unsorted bulk tissue. With a constant-region primer, TCR beta cDNA was made from 450 to 500 ng of total RNA. Library construction for TCR beta comprised three nested multiplex PCR rounds performed with slightly modified ARM-PCR. TRBV1-TRBV30 forward primers and a C-beta reverse primer were used in the first two PCR rounds, which each ran for ten to eleven cycles. TCRdb re-called the multiplex PCR reads through MiXCR, storing one row per CDR3 protein. The sample lists approximately 110,000 distinct CDR3 sequences; under 65% were seen once. The sample was liver tumor tissue from sampling region 3. The subset here: tumor region T3, left-lateral pole. Every receptor here comes from a woman aged 55 to 70 with primary liver carcinoma and hepatitis B virus infection.

In the case of this clonotype: Germline and junction disagree at one end, which may indicate a read error. The V gene is TRBV5-5, the J gene TRBJ2-5; 7 bases map to TRBD2. The CDR3 has 14 residues. Germline V gene lookup returns CDR1 SGHKS and CDR2 YYEKEE (reference sequence). The CDR3 loop reads CSSTTGGLQETQYF. CDR3 coding DNA: TGTTCCAGCACCACGGGAGGCCTCCAAGAGACCCAGTACTTC.

With regard to this clonotype: Possible read error: a much larger clone is one base away. Because the CDR3 is missing its conserved closing phenylalanine or tryptophan, this is likely a read error. V usage is TRBV6-4 and J usage is TRBJ1-5; D remains unclear. V was pared by 6 bases and J by 4 bases, with 10 bases between. This CDR3 spans 13 amino acids. Germline CDR1 MRHNA, CDR2 SNTAGT. The CDR3 nucleotides are TGTGCCAGCAGCGCCGGGCCTAATCAGCCCCAGCATCTT. Its translation is CASSAGPNQPQHL.

Comments on this clonotype: A read error is likely, as this CDR3 ends without the conserved phenylalanine or tryptophan. The V and J genes are TRBV12-3 or TRBV12-4 and TRBJ2-1; 9 bases fit TRBD1. This CDR3 region has 16 residues. The CDR3 loop reads CVSSSPTGTGLVEQFL. CDR3 bases: TGTGTCAGCAGTTCTCCCACCGGGACAGGGTTAGTTGAGCAGTTCCTC.

Details on this clonotype: A much larger clonotype is one base distant, so this may be a read error. This rearrangement joins TRBV5-4 to TRBJ2-2; TRBD2 matches at 11 bases. The CDR3 is made up of 16 amino acids. Germline V lookup: CDR1 SGHNT, CDR2 YYREEE (reference sequence). The CDR3 protein is CASSFLAGGPTWELFF. For the CDR3, the DNA is TGTGCCAGCAGCTTCCTAGCGGGAGGCCCCACCTGGGAGCTGTTTTTT. Full variable domain (remainder filled in from reference TRBV5-4 and TRBJ2-2): ETGVTQSPTHLIKTRGQQVTLRCSSQSGHNTVSWYQQALGQGPQFIFQYYREEENGRGNFPPRFSGLQFPNYSSELNVNALELDDSALYLCASSFLAGGPTWELFFGEGSRLTVL.

Concerning this clonotype itself: At one boundary the junction diverges from the germline segment, which might be a read error. The chain links TRBV5-1 to TRBJ2-3; perhaps TRBD2 as D (5 bases). This CDR3 region has 14 residues. CDR1 is SGHRS, CDR2 YFSETQ, per germline. The CDR3 DNA is TGCACCAGCAGCCTAGGGTCCCTGGGAGATATGCAGTATTTT. Protein sequence: CTSSLGSLGDMQYF. The full variable domain, rest sourced from reference TRBV5-1 and TRBJ2-3, is KAGVTQTPRYLIKTRGQQVTLSCSPISGHRSVSWYQQTPGQGLQFLFEYFSETQRNKGNFPGRFSGRQFSNSRSEMNVSTLELGDSALYLCTSSLGSLGDMQYFGPGTRLTVL.

In the case of this clonotype: This may come from a read error, since a much larger clone is one base off. The chain links TRBV10-3 to TRBJ1-1; D gene unclear. The CDR3 length is 14 residues. The germline CDR1 and CDR2 sequences are ENHRY and SYGVKD. The CDR3 DNA is TGTGCCATCAGTGATTCACCAAGGAACACTGAAGCTCTCTTT. This translates into CAISDSPRNTEALF.

Only a few counts were recorded for this clonotype. A much bigger clone sits one base away, suggesting this may be a read error. This rearrangement joins TRBV29-1 to TRBJ2-1; D could derive from TRBD1 or TRBD2 (5 bases each). CDR3 length equals 15 residues. V was pared by 7 bases and J by 1 base, with 17 bases between. Germline CDR1 SQVTM, CDR2 ANQGSEA. CDR3: CSARTGAYSYNEQFF. CDR3 nucleotides: TGCAGCGCTCGTACCGGGGCCTATTCCTACAATGAGCAGTTCTTC.

A few counts support this clonotype. A much larger clone differs from this one at a single base, so this may be a read error. The rearrangement links TRBV29-1 to TRBJ2-7; 9 nucleotides align to TRBD1. V shed 3 bases and J 6 bases; nucleotides not matched to a gene: 9. In germline, CDR1 is SQVTM, CDR2 ANQGSEA. The CDR3 has 14 residues. The CDR3 region is CSVDGRGQGAEQYF. The CDR3 coding sequence is TGCAGCGTTGATGGTCGGGGACAGGGAGCCGAGCAGTACTTC.

With respect to this clonotype: The conserved phenylalanine or tryptophan normally closing the CDR3 is absent here, so this likely arose from a read error. The CDR3 loop reads CASSLGPGSPLHL. Here the CDR3 DNA reads TGTGCCAGCAGCTTAGGTCCGGGCTCACCCCTCCACTTA. The genes are TRBV11-2 and TRBJ1-6; no clear D gene. V was shortened by 1 base and J by 10 bases, with 8 bases between the two germline ends. The germline CDR1 and CDR2 sequences are SGHAT and FQNNGV. The CDR3 length is 13 residues.

This clonotype was observed at least ten times. The genes are TRBV4-2 and TRBJ1-1; no clear D. Trimming took off 1 base at V and 2 bases at J, with 8 bases between the two ends. Germline V gene data show CDR1 as LGHNA and CDR2 as YNFKEQ. The CDR3 is made up of 14 amino acids. CDR3 sequence reads: CASSQVGSNTEAFF. The CDR3 DNA is TGTGCCAGCAGCCAAGTAGGGTCAAACACTGAAGCTTTCTTT.

The gene calls are TRBV29-1 and TRBJ2-1; tentatively, D is TRBD1 or TRBD2 (6 bases each). V dropped 5 bases and J dropped 6 bases, with 14 bases sitting between them. This CDR3 has 13 amino acids. CDR1 is SQVTM, CDR2 ANQGSEA, per germline. DNA of the CDR3: TGCAGCGTTCCTAGGGGGGAGACCAATGAGCAGTTCTTC. Protein sequence: CSVPRGETNEQFF.

The rearrangement joins TRBV11-3 to TRBJ2-3, with TRBD1 matching 8 bases. CDR3 length equals 16 residues. Germline V CDR1 and CDR2: SGHNT, YENEEA. V shed 6 bases, J shed 8 bases, and the junction held 16 bases outside the gene matches. CDR3 loop: CASSPRQGSSKGTQYF. In DNA, the CDR3 is TGTGCCAGCAGTCCCCGACAGGGGTCAAGCAAAGGTACGCAGTATTTT.

Notes on this clonotype: Germline and junction disagree at one end, which may indicate a read error. V and J are TRBV7-9 and TRBJ1-1; no reliable D call. Germline V gives CDR1 SEHNR, CDR2 FQNEAQ (reference sequence). This CDR3 comprises 14 residues. The CDR3 sequence: CTSSFQQRNTEAFF. CDR3 nucleotide sequence: TGTACCAGCAGCTTCCAACAGAGAAACACTGAAGCTTTCTTT. Complete variable domain (other parts from reference TRBV7-9 and TRBJ1-1): DTGVSQNPRHKITKRGQNVTFRCDPISEHNRLYWYRQTLGQGPEFLTYFQNEAQLEKSRLLSDRFSAERPKGSFSTLEIQRTEQGDSAMYLCTSSFQQRNTEAFFGQGTRLTVV.

Notes on this clonotype: A much larger clone is a single base away; this may be a read error. The V gene is TRBV12-3 or TRBV12-4, the J gene TRBJ2-2, with D possibly matching TRBD2 (6 bases). This CDR3 has 15 amino acids. Trimming cost V 6 bases and J 2 bases, with 13 bases left between them. CDR3 sequence (DNA): TGTGCCAGCAGCCCGGGACTGATCAACACCGGGGAGCTGTTTTTT. It encodes CASSPGLINTGELFF.

This clonotype occurred once. A much larger clone lies a single base off, so this may be a read error. This chain joins TRBV28 and TRBJ1-5, with 7 bases that match TRBD1. The CDR3 sequence is 14 residues long. Trimming removed 10 bases from V and 2 bases from J; junction bases left unmatched: 8. Germline values: CDR1 MDHEN, CDR2 SYDVKM. The DNA of the CDR3 is TGTGCCATCACGGGGACAGAGCGCAATCAGCCCCAGCATTTT. Amino acid sequence: CAITGTERNQPQHF.